Following are 7 T cell receptor beta chains from one sample sequenced in a study of spatial heterogeneity in lung cancer. TCRdb reanalysed the 5' RACE reads using MiXCR and keeps one entry per CDR3 protein. The sample lists 45,000 to 65,000 distinct CDR3 sequences; more than 6.5% were seen once. Time point given: blood at routine non-recurrence follow-up after resection. Sequencing was performed on whole RNA extracted from tumor and nontumor lung tissue, or from frozen PBMC, and the material was left unsorted. Here the sequenced sample was PBMCs, taken at follow-up. The receptors derive from a female donor with early-stage non-small cell lung cancer.

The sample holds many counts of this clonotype. CDR3 in DNA: TGTGCCAGCAGTGGAGAGGGGACGGAGACCCAGTACTTC. Protein: CASSGEGTETQYF. The chain carries TRBV2 and TRBJ2-5; D possibly matches TRBD1 or TRBD2 (5 bases each). Trimming left V 4 bases short and J 5 bases short, with 11 bases between. CDR1 SNHLY and CDR2 FYNNEI come from the germline V gene. CDR3 length: 13 residues.

This clonotype was found a few times. The chain carries TRBV5-1 and TRBJ1-4; D remains unclear. This CDR3 region has 16 residues. The V gene's germline CDR1 is SGHRS and CDR2 YFSETQ. V gave up 4 bases and J gave up 8 bases, with 21 bases separating them. The CDR3 bases are TGCGCCAGCAGCCCCTCTGAGGTTTCGGTAGGAGAAAAACTGTTTTTT. Encoded protein: CASSPSEVSVGEKLFF.

This clonotype was observed at least ten times. CDR3 sequence (DNA): TGTGCCAGCAGCTTTATGAAGACCCAGTACTTC. Translating gives CASSFMKTQYF. V usage is TRBV7-2 and J usage is TRBJ2-5; D call uncertain. The V and J ends lost 3 bases and 6 bases respectively, with 5 bases between them. CDR3 length: 11 residues. Germline CDR1 SGHTA, CDR2 FQGNSA.

The V and J genes are TRBV23-1 and TRBJ2-3; TRBD2 matches 7 bases. TRBV23-1 is known as an ORF, though its function is uncertain. V lost 0 bases, J lost 2 bases, and 11 bases stayed unmatched. The CDR3 has 18 residues. The CDR3 loop reads CASSQSVTRDYFTDTQYF. DNA for the CDR3: TGCGCCAGCAGTCAATCGGTGACCAGGGACTACTTCACAGATACGCAGTATTTT.

This clonotype was found many times. The chain employs TRBV7-2 and TRBJ1-4; D unresolved. With 1 base removed from V and 7 bases from J, the gap between germline ends came to 10 bases. The germline gives CDR1 SGHTA, CDR2 FQGNSA. The CDR3 length is 14 residues. Here the CDR3 DNA reads TGTGCCAGCAGCTTAGGTTCTTATAGTGAAAAACTGTTTTTT. Its translation: CASSLGSYSEKLFF. The full variable domain, with the rest looked up from reference TRBV7-2 and TRBJ1-4, is GAGVSQSPSNKVTEKGKDVELRCDPISGHTALYWYRQSLGQGLEFLIYFQGNSAPDKSGLPSDRFSAERTGGSVSTLTIQRTQQEDSAVYLCASSLGSYSEKLFFGSGTQLSVL.

A few counts support this clonotype. V is TRBV18 and J is TRBJ1-2; D unclear. The CDR3 totals 13 residues. In germline, CDR1 is KGHSH, CDR2 LQKENI. Trimming shortened V by 2 bases and J by 6 bases, and 10 bases separated the two germline ends. The CDR3 bases are TGTGCCAGCTCACCAGGGCAGAGGGATGGCTACACCTTC. Residues: CASSPGQRDGYTF.

In this sample, this clonotype turned up many times. This chain uses TRBV29-1 with TRBJ1-4; D not resolved. V was cut by 8 bases and J by 8 bases, with 12 bases left in between. CDR1 and CDR2 (germline): SQVTM, ANQGSEA. The CDR3 sequence is 11 residues long. As DNA, the CDR3 is TGCAGCTACGTTGGAGGGGAAAAACTGTTTTTT. This translates into CSYVGGEKLFF. Variable domain in full (rest from reference TRBV29-1 and TRBJ1-4): SAVISQKPSRDICQRGTSLTIQCQVDSQVTMMFWYRQQPGQSLTLIATANQGSEATYESGFVIDKFPISRPNLTFSTLTVSNMSPEDSSIYLCSYVGGEKLFFGSGTQLSVL.